This is a list of T cell receptor beta chains from one sample in a study of T-cell memory formation after mild COVID-19. TCRdb passed the 5' RACE reads through MiXCR, listing each CDR3 protein once. This sample has roughly 200,000 distinct CDR3 sequences, with 9.5% found just once. The sample taken for sequencing was PBMCs or a T cell subset sorted from them (not recorded which). The receptors originated from a man aged 18 to 30 who had mild COVID-19 (a few samples of this study predate the infection). Cell type and time point are not known. Both conserved end residues are part of each CDR3. The order of the fields is J gene, V gene, clone size, D gene, CDR3 length, CDR3 DNA, CDR3 protein. D genes are given only for firm matches. Rows may omit the clone size; those that give it use once, few, many or a size class.

>TRBJ2-3|TRBV6-5|.|.|15
TGTGCCAGCAGTGACCGGCGGGCCAACACAGATACGCAGTATTTT
CASSDRRANTDTQYF
>TRBJ1-2|TRBV12-3/TRBV12-4|many|.|14
TGTGCCAGCACCAGTCAGGGTTTGGGCTATGGCTACACCTTC
CASTSQGLGYGYTF
>TRBJ2-7|TRBV3-1|few|.|13
TGTGCCAGCAGCCAAGGTGATCGTGGCGAGCAGTACTTC
CASSQGDRGEQYF
>TRBJ1-5|TRBV15|medium-sized|.|13
TGTGCCACCAGCAGAAACGTAAGGCAGGCCCAGCATTTT
CATSRNVRQAQHF
>TRBJ1-2|TRBV20-1|.|TRBD1|15
TGCAGTGCTACCCGCCTACCGACAGGGGAGAGTGGCTACACCTTC
CSATRLPTGESGYTF
>TRBJ1-2|TRBV27|.|TRBD1|16
TGTGCCAGCAGTCCAGACAGGGGGATCAGTAACTATGGCTACACCTTC
CASSPDRGISNYGYTF
>TRBJ1-5|TRBV7-3|.|.|13
TGTGCCAGCAGCTTAACGAGTAGGGACCCCCGAAGTTTT
CASSLTSRDPRSF
>TRBJ1-4|TRBV11-2|.|.|15
TGTGCCAGCAGTCAGAGCCGGTCCGGGAGGGAAAAACTGTTTTTT
CASSQSRSGREKLFF
>TRBJ2-2|TRBV7-3|few|.|15
TGTGCCAGCAGCTTATCGTCTTCAGGCACCGGGGAGCTGTTTTTT
CASSLSSSGTGELFF
>TRBJ2-1|TRBV5-1|.|.|10
TGCGCCAGCAGCTCCTTGGAGCAGTTCTTC
CASSSLEQFF
>TRBJ2-1|TRBV5-6|.|TRBD2|18
TGTGCCAGCAGCTTGGAAGCTAGCGGGGCCTATGACTACAATGAGCAGTTCTTC
CASSLEASGAYDYNEQFF
>TRBJ1-1|TRBV18|.|.|15
TGTGCCAGCTCACCAGGGGTACAGGGATTCACTGAAGCTTTCTTT
CASSPGVQGFTEAFF
>TRBJ2-7|TRBV12-3/TRBV12-4|few|.|13
TGTGCCGCATACCGGGCGCCCTCCTACGAGCAGTACTTC
CAAYRAPSYEQYF
>TRBJ2-1|TRBV7-9|many|.|12
TGTGCCAGCAGCTTAGACAACAATGAGCAGTTCTTC
CASSLDNNEQFF
>TRBJ2-3|TRBV2|.|TRBD2|16
TGTGCCAGCAGTGAAAGTCTAGCGGGGAGCACAGATACGCAGTATTTT
CASSESLAGSTDTQYF
>TRBJ2-7|TRBV2|few|TRBD1|14
TGTGCCAGCAGTCCGGGACAGGCTCTATACGAGCAGTACTTC
CASSPGQALYEQYF
>TRBJ2-3|TRBV12-3/TRBV12-4|few|TRBD2|13
TGTGCCATTGCGGGGGGGCAAGAAGATACGCAGTATTTT
CAIAGGQEDTQYF
>TRBJ2-3|TRBV11-3|.|.|14
TGTGCCAGCGCTATGGAGGGGTCTGGGGATACGCAGTATTTT
CASAMEGSGDTQYF
>TRBJ2-5|TRBV9|.|.|14
TGTGCCAGCAGCGTAGATAACGGGAAAGAGACCCAGTACTTC
CASSVDNGKETQYF
>TRBJ1-2|TRBV13|.|TRBD1|14
TGTGCCAGCAGCACTACCGGGACAGACTATGGCTACACCTTC
CASSTTGTDYGYTF
>TRBJ1-2|TRBV7-8|few|.|13
TGTGCCAGCAGCTTATCCCGGCCCTATGGCTACACCTTC
CASSLSRPYGYTF
>TRBJ1-6|TRBV4-2|few|.|15
TGTGCCAGCAGCCAAGACCCAGGGGAGGATTCACCCCTCCACTTT
CASSQDPGEDSPLHF
>TRBJ2-3|TRBV5-1|many|.|14
TGCGCCAGCGGAGCGGGGACAAGCACAGATACGCAGTATTTT
CASGAGTSTDTQYF
>TRBJ2-5|TRBV3-1|many|.|14
TGTGCCAGCAGCGCCGGGACGCATCAAGAGACCCAGTACTTC
CASSAGTHQETQYF
>TRBJ2-6|TRBV6-5|few|.|18
TGTGCCAGCAGCTCCTTCCCCTTACTTAGCTCTGGGGCCAACGTCCTGACTTTC
CASSSFPLLSSGANVLTF
>TRBJ1-5|TRBV12-3/TRBV12-4|.|.|14
TGTGCCAGCAGCCCAACGGGGGCCAATCAGCCCCAGCATTTT
CASSPTGANQPQHF
>TRBJ1-4|TRBV2|.|TRBD1|14
TGTGCCAGCAGCAGAGACAGGGATGATGAAAAACTGTTTTTT
CASSRDRDDEKLFF
>TRBJ2-3|TRBV5-1|few|.|15
TGCGCCAGCAGCTTGGATTTGAGGGCAATGGATACGCAGTATTTT
CASSLDLRAMDTQYF
>TRBJ2-2|TRBV6-6|.|.|15
TGTGCCAGCAGTTACCCCCTCTCTGGAACCGGGGAGCTGTTTTTT
CASSYPLSGTGELFF
>TRBJ1-1|TRBV2|few|.|13
TGTGCCAGCAGTGCCAGAAGGAACACTGAAGCTTTCTTT
CASSARRNTEAFF
>TRBJ1-6|TRBV4-3|.|.|18
TGCGCCAGCAGCCAAGATCACCCTCGGGGAGCCGGGGATTCACCCCTCCACTTT
CASSQDHPRGAGDSPLHF
>TRBJ1-5|TRBV20-1|.|.|17
TGCAGTGCTAGTTATCCGGGGGGAACGTATAGCAATCAGCCCCAGCATTTT
CSASYPGGTYSNQPQHF
>TRBJ2-7|TRBV5-1|many|TRBD1|15
TGCGCCAGCGCCCGCTCCGGGACAGGGGAGTACGAGCAGTACTTC
CASARSGTGEYEQYF